These 14 T cell receptor beta chains were all obtained from the same sample, sequenced in a study of CD8+ T cells in alopecia areata (dated by TCRdb to between 2017 and 2018). The library was made by the immunoSEQ multiplex PCR assay. RNA was extracted from all samples and reverse transcribed into cDNA, which served as template for TCR sequencing. Drawn from immuneACCESS, this table holds only the in-frame rearrangements with V and J called that TCRdb kept. Clones are partly lost; checked studies trace under half to an unresolved V gene and leave the rest unexplained. Counted in this sample were approximately 110,000 clones; 50% to 65% of them appeared once. 3% to 4% of the sample lies in the top ten. The meaning of the sample's time point label: roughly 24 weeks on oral tofacitinib. Read against the paper, the sample's treatment or condition label means: oral pan-JAK inhibitor, 5-10 mg twice daily.

Specimen: CD4+ T cells sorted from blood, collected at week 24, from a patient treated with tofacitinib. These receptors all come from a human donor with alopecia areata.

This clone was counted between two and nine times. CDR3 bases: TGTGCCAGCAGCGCTATGGGTCAGGAGACCCAGTACTTC. It codes for CASSAMGQETQYF. The rearrangement links TRBV9 to TRBJ2-5; D unclear. The CDR3 consists of 13 residues. The germline V and J ends were trimmed by 3 bases and 5 bases, with 11 bases remaining between them. CDR1 is SGDLS, CDR2 YYNGEE, per germline.

The gene calls are TRBV30 and TRBJ1-5; D is unclear. The germline V gene encodes CDR1 GTSNPN and CDR2 SVGIG (reference sequence). V lost 1 base to trimming and J lost 5 bases, with 9 bases between them. The CDR3 covers 13 residues. The CDR3 region has the DNA TGTGCCTGGAGTGCCGGGATCTATCAGCCCCAGCATTTT. It encodes CAWSAGIYQPQHF.

The chain joins TRBV5-1 to TRBJ1-1; 10 bases fit TRBD1. This CDR3 comprises 14 residues. The trim removed 0 bases at V and 12 bases at J, leaving 8 bases unmatched. Germline CDR1 SGHRS, CDR2 YFSETQ. CDR3 sequence: CASSLGQGAKNTFF. The CDR3 coding sequence is TGCGCCAGCAGCTTGGGACAGGGGGCTAAGAATACTTTCTTT.

The J gene is TRBJ2-5, the V gene TRBV7-2; no reliable D call. Between the trimmed V and J ends, which lost 7 bases and 1 base, there was a span of 16 bases. CDR3 size: 15 residues. Per germline, CDR1 SGHTA and CDR2 FQGNSA. The CDR3 protein is CASTPSRHSQETQYF. The CDR3 bases are TGTGCCAGCACCCCAAGCAGACACTCCCAAGAGACCCAGTACTTC.

This clone was seen a handful of times. The chain employs TRBV7-2 and TRBJ2-3, with D perhaps TRBD2 (5 bases). Per the germline V gene, CDR1 is SGHTA and CDR2 is FQGNSA. V lost 5 bases, J lost 2 bases, and 17 bases lay in between. The CDR3 totals 16 residues. DNA of the CDR3: TGTGCCAGCAGCCCTCTCCGGGGTTCATTCACAGATACGCAGTATTTT. It yields the protein CASSPLRGSFTDTQYF. Together with reference TRBV7-2 and TRBJ2-3, the CDR3 gives the full variable domain: GAGVSQSPSNKVTEKGKDVELRCDPISGHTALYWYRQSLGQGLEFLIYFQGNSAPDKSGLPSDRFSAERTGGSVSTLTIQRTQQEDSAVYLCASSPLRGSFTDTQYFGPGTRLTVL.

The CDR3 region is CASSLGVRTDNYGYTF. CDR3 nucleotides: TGTGCCAGCAGCTTGGGGGTCAGGACGGATAACTATGGCTACACCTTC. V usage is TRBV7-2 and J usage is TRBJ1-2; a possible D gene is TRBD1 (5 bases). The V end was cut by 3 bases, the J end by 1 base, with 15 bases between. The CDR3 sequence is 16 residues long. CDR1 is SGHTA, CDR2 FQGNSA, per germline.

At least ten counts were recorded for this clone. The J gene is TRBJ2-7, the V gene TRBV29-1; no definite D call. CDR3 length: 10 residues. The germline CDR1 and CDR2 sequences are SQVTM and ANQGSEA. The V and J ends lost 6 bases and 5 bases respectively, with 8 bases between them. CDR3 protein: CSVGTNEQYF. The CDR3 DNA sequence: TGCAGCGTCGGAACCAACGAGCAGTACTTC.

As to this clone: A read error may be the cause here, since a much bigger clone is one base away. J is TRBJ2-6 and V is TRBV11-2; D unresolved. From germline, CDR1 is SGHAT and CDR2 FQNNGV. Trimming shortened V by 3 bases and J by 1 base, and 1 base separated the two germline ends. CDR3 length equals 13 residues. DNA of the CDR3: TGTGCCAGCAGCTTTTCTGGGGCCAACGTCCTGACTTTC. Protein: CASSFSGANVLTF.

This clone was detected a few times. The chain couples TRBV27 to TRBJ1-2; D uncertain. The CDR3 runs to 16 residues. Germline V CDR1 and CDR2: MNHEY, SMNVEV (reference sequence). With 2 bases removed from V and 0 bases from J, the gap between germline ends came to 13 bases. This chain's CDR3 is CASSLPSRPANYGYTF. In nucleotides, the CDR3 is TGTGCCAGCAGTTTACCCTCGAGGCCGGCTAACTATGGCTACACCTTC.

This clone was detected only a few times. V is TRBV29-1 and J is TRBJ2-7, with D perhaps assigned TRBD1 or TRBD2 (7 bases each). Trimming removed 7 bases from V and 4 bases from J, with 17 bases in between. The CDR3 is 13 amino acids. In germline, CDR1 is SQVTM, CDR2 ANQGSEA. The CDR3 DNA is TGCAGCGCCAGGGGGGGGCTCTCTTACGAGCAGTACTTC. This gives the protein CSARGGLSYEQYF.

This clone is a singleton in its sample. V usage is TRBV28 and J usage is TRBJ1-5; TRBD1 agrees at 7 bases. With V trimmed by 6 bases and J by 3 bases, 14 bases remained unmatched. There are 17 residues in the CDR3. Per the germline V gene, CDR1 is MDHEN and CDR2 is SYDVKM. The CDR3 DNA follows: TGTGCCAGCAGCCGGACAGGATATATTGGGGCCAATCAGCCCCAGCATTTT. This sequence encodes CASSRTGYIGANQPQHF.

The chain uses TRBV29-1 and TRBJ1-5; 11 nucleotides match TRBD1. CDR1 and CDR2 from the germline V gene are SQVTM and ANQGSEA. There are 13 residues in the CDR3. V lost 6 bases to trimming and J lost 5 bases; unmatched junction nucleotides: 3. CDR3 amino acids: CSVGDRGDQPQHF. The DNA for the CDR3 is TGCAGCGTGGGGGACAGGGGGGATCAGCCCCAGCATTTT.

The gene calls are TRBV4-1 and TRBJ1-4; TRBD1 might be the D (6 bases). V was shortened by 1 base and J by 10 bases, with 25 bases between the two germline ends. Germline CDR1 is MGHRA and CDR2 is YSYEKL. The CDR3 has 18 residues. This CDR3 reads CASSQGGWGGARGRKLFF. DNA for the CDR3: TGCGCCAGCAGCCAAGGAGGCTGGGGCGGGGCCAGGGGACGAAAACTGTTTTTT.

This clone was detected a few times. This rearrangement joins TRBV29-1 to TRBJ1-1; TRBD1 is a possible D gene (5 bases). CDR1 and CDR2 from the germline V gene are SQVTM and ANQGSEA. The CDR3 has 11 amino acids. DNA for the CDR3: TGCAGAGCCGAAGGGGATACTGAAGCTTTCTTT. Protein product: CRAEGDTEAFF.